This note documents a single T cell receptor (beta chain) sequence. Which antigen it targets is not known. Qualities for individual bases were not recorded, and no much larger clone is one base off. The study was a case-control design nested within a healthcare worker cohort in London, UK, with weekly nasopharyngeal swab PCR tests and blood sampling. Healthcare workers were enrolled in the week of the UK lockdown, from 23 to 31 March 2020, and were followed every week for up to about 16 weeks. The data were obtained in a study of early T cells in non-severe SARS-CoV-2 infection (dated by TCRdb to the early 2020s). In terms of the full investigation: TCR sequencing used bulk RNA from unsorted whole blood, so alpha and beta chains could not be paired. Broad study findings and their caveats: VDJdb matching was skewed toward anti-spike CD8 responses and likely underestimated virus-specific expansions, missing private and CD4 specificities.

The CDR3 starts with the cysteine, ends with the phenylalanine, and has 11 residues. Only CDR3 DNA is held: 33 bases, read in frame from base 1. At the junction V is shortened by 2 bases and J by 11 bases, with 10 bases in between. CDR1 and CDR2 were assigned from the germline V gene as MNHEY and SVGEGT. The method behind the library was 5' RACE. TCRdb records NextSeq 500 as the sequencer. The TCR library protocol attached unique molecular identifiers to individual cDNA molecules to correct for sequencing error and PCR bias. Both TCR alpha and beta chains were sequenced, and tight co-correlation was observed between alpha and beta sequence abundances in each sample. In the source study's methods: Decombinator V4 was used to annotate the V gene, J gene and CDR3 of the TCR sequences. Expanded TCRs were defined as changing significantly between any two time points under a Poisson model with p below 0.0001. Abundances of TCRs were expressed as counts per million after normalisation to the total number of TCRs sequenced in each sample. TRAV1-2 paired with TRAJ12, TRAJ20 or TRAJ33 defined MAIT TCRs, while TRAV10 paired with TRAJ18 defined iNKT TCRs. VDJdb, accessed 1 November 2021, was searched for CMV, EBV and SARS-CoV-2 annotated TCRs, excluding TCRs annotated for multiple antigens. TCRdb reprocessing: public reads trimmed at Q25 with fastp, clones called with MiXCR, in-frame beta chains kept. Here each entry gathers all rows of one CDR3 protein and keeps the most common genes and DNA. The V and J calls here are based on TCRdb, not the publication. This sample has roughly 66,000 distinct CDR3 sequences in its table, and roughly 10% of those were observed once. The biggest ten clones account for 2.5% to 3.5% of the sample.

The chain links TRBV6-2 or TRBV6-3 with TRBJ2-7; 5 matching bases give a weak D call of TRBD2. Sequenced: whole blood. The receptor's source is an adult who was a healthcare worker with PCR-confirmed SARS-CoV-2 infection or an uninfected control (not recorded which). The sequence in DNA is TGTGCCAGCAGTTACGGGTCGGGAAAGTACTTC. Its coded protein is CASSYGSGKYF.